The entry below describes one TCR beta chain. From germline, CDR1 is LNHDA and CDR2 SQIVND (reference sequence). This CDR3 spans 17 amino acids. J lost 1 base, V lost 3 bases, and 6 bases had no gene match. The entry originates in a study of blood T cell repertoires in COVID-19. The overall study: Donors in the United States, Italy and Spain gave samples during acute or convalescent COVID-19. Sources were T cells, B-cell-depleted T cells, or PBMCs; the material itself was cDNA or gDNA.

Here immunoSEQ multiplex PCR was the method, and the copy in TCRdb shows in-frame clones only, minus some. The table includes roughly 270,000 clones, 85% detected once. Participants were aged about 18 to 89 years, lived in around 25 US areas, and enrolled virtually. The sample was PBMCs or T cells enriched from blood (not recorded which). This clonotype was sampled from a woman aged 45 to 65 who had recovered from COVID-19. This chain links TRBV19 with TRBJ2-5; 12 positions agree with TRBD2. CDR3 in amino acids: CASSIGTSGQPQETQYF. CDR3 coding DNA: TGTGCCAGTAGTATTGGGACTAGCGGGCAACCCCAAGAGACCCAGTACTTC. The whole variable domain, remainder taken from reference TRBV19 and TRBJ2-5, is DGGITQSPKYLFRKEGQNVTLSCEQNLNHDAMYWYRQDPGQGLRLIYYSQIVNDFQKGDIAEGYSVSREKKESFPLTVTSAQKNPTAFYLCASSIGTSGQPQETQYFGPGTRLLVL.